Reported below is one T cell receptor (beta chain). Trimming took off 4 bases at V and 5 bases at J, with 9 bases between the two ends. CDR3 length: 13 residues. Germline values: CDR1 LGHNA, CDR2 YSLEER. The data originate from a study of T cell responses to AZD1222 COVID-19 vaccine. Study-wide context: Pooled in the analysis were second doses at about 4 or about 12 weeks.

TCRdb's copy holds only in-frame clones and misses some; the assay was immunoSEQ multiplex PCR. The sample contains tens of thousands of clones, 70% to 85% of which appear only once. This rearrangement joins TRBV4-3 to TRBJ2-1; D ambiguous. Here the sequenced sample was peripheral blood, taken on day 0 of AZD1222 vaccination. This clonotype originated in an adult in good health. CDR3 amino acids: CASSLRTDNEQFF. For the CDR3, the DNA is TGCGCCAGCAGCCTCAGAACCGACAATGAGCAGTTCTTC.